The present TCR beta chain was sequenced within a study of blood T cell repertoires in COVID-19. V trimming: 3 bases; J trimming: 13 bases; junction bases outside the gene matches: 7. CDR1 SGHVS and CDR2 FQNEAQ come from the germline V gene. CDR3 size: 13 residues. This clone was recorded a few times. Data came from immunoSEQ multiplex PCR; TCRdb stores just in-frame clones and leaves some out. The sample includes some 340,000 clones, less than 90% seen only once; the top ten take approximately 4.7%. This receptor was identified in a woman between 45 and 60 years old who had recovered from COVID-19. This chain joins TRBV7-8 and TRBJ1-4; 8 positions agree with TRBD1. Source material: PBMCs or T cells enriched from blood (not recorded which). CDR3 nucleotides: TGTGCCAGCAGCTTCGACAGGGGTTGGGCACTGTTTTTT. It is translated as CASSFDRGWALFF.